This passage covers 2 T cell receptor beta chains from one sample sequenced in a study of blood T cell repertoires in COVID-19. Assay: immunoSEQ multiplex PCR; the TCRdb copy retains only in-frame clones and omits some. Of fewer than 500,000 clones listed, more than 70% were seen once; the top ten hold 1.3%. Sequenced material: PBMCs or T cells enriched from blood (not recorded which). These receptors all stem from a man aged 25 to 40 who had recovered from COVID-19.

V and J are TRBV4-1 and TRBJ2-5; 9 nucleotides align to TRBD1. Trimming at V came to 5 bases and at J to 4 bases, leaving 5 bases not matched to a gene. The CDR3 covers 14 residues. CDR1 and CDR2 (germline): MGHRA, YSYEKL. The CDR3 sequence: CASSSRTGAETQYF. The CDR3 coding sequence is TGCGCCAGCAGCTCGCGGACAGGGGCAGAGACCCAGTACTTC.

The rearrangement joins TRBV24-1 to TRBJ2-7, with D possibly TRBD1 on 5 matching bases. The CDR3 totals 19 residues. From germline, CDR1 is KGHDR and CDR2 SFDVKD. Trimming took off 1 base at V and 2 bases at J, with 23 bases between the two ends. The CDR3 DNA follows: TGTGCCACCAGTGATTTTTTGGGCAAGTTGTGGGGCCCTACCTACGAGCAGTACTTC. As protein: CATSDFLGKLWGPTYEQYF.